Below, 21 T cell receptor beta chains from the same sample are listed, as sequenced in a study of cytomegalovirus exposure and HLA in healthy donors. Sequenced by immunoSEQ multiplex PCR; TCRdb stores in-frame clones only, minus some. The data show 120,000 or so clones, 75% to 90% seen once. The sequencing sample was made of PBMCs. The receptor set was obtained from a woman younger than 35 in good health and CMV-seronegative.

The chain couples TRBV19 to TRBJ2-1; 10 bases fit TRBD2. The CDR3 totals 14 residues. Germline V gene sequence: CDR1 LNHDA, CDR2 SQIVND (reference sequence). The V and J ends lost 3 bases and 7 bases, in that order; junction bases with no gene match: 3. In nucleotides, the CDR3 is TGTGCCAGTAGTATGACTAGCGGGCTGAATGAGCAGTTCTTC. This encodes CASSMTSGLNEQFF.

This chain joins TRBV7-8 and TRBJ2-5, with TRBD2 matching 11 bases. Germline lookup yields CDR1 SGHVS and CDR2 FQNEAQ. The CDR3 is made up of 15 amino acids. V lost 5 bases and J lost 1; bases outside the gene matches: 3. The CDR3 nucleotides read TGTGCCAGCAGCAGAGGGACTAGCGGCCAAGAGACCCAGTACTTC. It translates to CASSRGTSGQETQYF.

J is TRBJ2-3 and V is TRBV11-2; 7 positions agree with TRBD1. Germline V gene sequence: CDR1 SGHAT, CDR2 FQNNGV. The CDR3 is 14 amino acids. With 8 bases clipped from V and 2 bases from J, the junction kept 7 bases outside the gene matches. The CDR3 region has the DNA TGTGCCAGCTTTAGGGACAGAGCCACAGATACGCAGTATTTT. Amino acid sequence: CASFRDRATDTQYF.

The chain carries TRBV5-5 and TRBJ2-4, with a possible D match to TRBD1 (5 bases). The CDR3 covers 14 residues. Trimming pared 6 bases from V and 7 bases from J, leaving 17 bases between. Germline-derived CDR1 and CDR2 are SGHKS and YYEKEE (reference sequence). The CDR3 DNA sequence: TGTGCCAGCATCCCGGCCCAGGGTAGGAACATTCAGTACTTC. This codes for CASIPAQGRNIQYF.

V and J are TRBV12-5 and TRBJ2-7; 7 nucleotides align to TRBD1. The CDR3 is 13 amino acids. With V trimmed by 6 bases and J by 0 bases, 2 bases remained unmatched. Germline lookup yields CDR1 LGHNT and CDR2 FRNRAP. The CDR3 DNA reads TGTGCTAGTGGAGAGGGGGCCTCCTACGAGCAGTACTTC. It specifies CASGEGASYEQYF.

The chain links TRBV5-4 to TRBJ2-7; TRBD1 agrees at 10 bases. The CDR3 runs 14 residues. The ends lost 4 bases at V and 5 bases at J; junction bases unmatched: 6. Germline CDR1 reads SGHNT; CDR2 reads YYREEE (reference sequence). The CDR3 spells CASSADRGYHEQYF. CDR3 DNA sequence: TGTGCCAGCAGCGCGGACAGGGGGTACCACGAGCAGTACTTC.

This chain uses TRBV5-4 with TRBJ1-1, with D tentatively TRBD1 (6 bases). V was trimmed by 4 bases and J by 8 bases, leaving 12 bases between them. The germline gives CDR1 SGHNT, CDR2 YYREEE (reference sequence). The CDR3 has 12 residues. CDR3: CASSLGQQEAFF. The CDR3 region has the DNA TGTGCCAGCAGCCTAGGACAGCAAGAAGCTTTCTTT.

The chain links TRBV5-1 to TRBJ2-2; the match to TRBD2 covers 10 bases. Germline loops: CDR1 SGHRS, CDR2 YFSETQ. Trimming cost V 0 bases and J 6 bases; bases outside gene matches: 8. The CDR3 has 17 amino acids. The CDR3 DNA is TGCGCCAGCAGCTTGGATGCAGCTAGCGGGAGTTCCGGGGAGCTGTTTTTT. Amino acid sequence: CASSLDAASGSSGELFF.

The CDR3 spells CASSPQGVGTQYF. The CDR3 DNA reads as TGTGCCAGCAGTCCCCAGGGGGTTGGTACGCAGTATTTT. This chain joins TRBV28 and TRBJ2-3; 7 bases fit TRBD1. In germline, CDR1 is MDHEN, CDR2 SYDVKM. This CDR3 is 13 amino acids long. V lost 5 bases to trimming and J lost 8 bases; unmatched junction nucleotides: 7.

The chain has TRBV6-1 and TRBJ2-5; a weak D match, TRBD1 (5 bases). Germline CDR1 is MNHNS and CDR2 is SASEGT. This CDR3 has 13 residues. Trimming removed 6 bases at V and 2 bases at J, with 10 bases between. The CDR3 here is CASSRTSQETQYF. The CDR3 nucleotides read TGTGCCAGCAGCAGGACAAGTCAAGAGACCCAGTACTTC.

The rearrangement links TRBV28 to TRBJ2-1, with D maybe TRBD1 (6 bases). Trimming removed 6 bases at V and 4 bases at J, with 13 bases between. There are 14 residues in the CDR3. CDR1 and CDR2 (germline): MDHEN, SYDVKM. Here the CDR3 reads CASRPDRPYNEQFF. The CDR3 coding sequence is TGTGCCAGCAGACCGGACAGACCGTACAATGAGCAGTTCTTC.

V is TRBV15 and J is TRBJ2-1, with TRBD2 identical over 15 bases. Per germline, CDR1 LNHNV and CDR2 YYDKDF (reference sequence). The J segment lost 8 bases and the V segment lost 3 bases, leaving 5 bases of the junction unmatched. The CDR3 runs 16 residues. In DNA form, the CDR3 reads TGTGCCACCAGCAGTGGAGGGACTAGCGGGAGGCATGAGCAGTTCTTC. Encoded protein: CATSSGGTSGRHEQFF.

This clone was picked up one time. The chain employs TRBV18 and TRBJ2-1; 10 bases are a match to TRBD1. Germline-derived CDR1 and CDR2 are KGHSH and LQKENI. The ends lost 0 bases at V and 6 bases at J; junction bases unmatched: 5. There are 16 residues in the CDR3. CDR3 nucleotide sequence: TGTGCCAGCTCACCACCCCCCGGGACAGGGGCCAATGAGCAGTTCTTC. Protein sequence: CASSPPPGTGANEQFF.

The CDR3 loop is CASSSGEGRVGGANVLTF. CDR3 nucleotide sequence: TGTGCCAGCAGCTCGGGGGAGGGCAGGGTAGGTGGGGCCAACGTCCTGACTTTC. V is TRBV7-9 and J is TRBJ2-6, with TRBD2 matching 7 bases. This CDR3 is 18 amino acids long. Trimming removed 4 bases from V and 3 bases from J; junction bases left unmatched: 12. CDR1 is SEHNR and CDR2 is FQNEAQ in the germline V gene (reference sequence).

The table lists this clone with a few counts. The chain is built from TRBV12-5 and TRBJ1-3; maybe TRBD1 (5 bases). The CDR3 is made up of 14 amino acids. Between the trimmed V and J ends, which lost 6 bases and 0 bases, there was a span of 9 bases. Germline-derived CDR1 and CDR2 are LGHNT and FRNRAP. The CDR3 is CASGRGGSGNTIYF. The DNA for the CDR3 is TGTGCTAGTGGACGGGGGGGCTCTGGAAACACCATATATTTT. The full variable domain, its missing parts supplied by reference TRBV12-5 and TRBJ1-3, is DARVTQTPRHKVTEMGQEVTMRCQPILGHNTVFWYRQTMMQGLELLAYFRNRAPLDDSGMPKDRFSAEMPDATLATLKIQPSEPRDSAVYFCASGRGGSGNTIYFGEGSWLTVV.

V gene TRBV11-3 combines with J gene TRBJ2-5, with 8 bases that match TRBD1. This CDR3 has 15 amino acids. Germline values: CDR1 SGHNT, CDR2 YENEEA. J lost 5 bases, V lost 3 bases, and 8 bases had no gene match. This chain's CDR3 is CASSFSTGVDETQYF. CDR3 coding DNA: TGTGCCAGCAGCTTTTCGACAGGGGTGGATGAGACCCAGTACTTC.

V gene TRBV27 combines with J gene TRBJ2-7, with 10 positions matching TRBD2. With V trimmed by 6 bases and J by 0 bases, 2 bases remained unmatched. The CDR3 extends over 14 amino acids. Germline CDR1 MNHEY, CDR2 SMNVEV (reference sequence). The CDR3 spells CASRLAGVSYEQYF. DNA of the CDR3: TGTGCCAGCAGGCTAGCGGGAGTCTCCTACGAGCAGTACTTC.

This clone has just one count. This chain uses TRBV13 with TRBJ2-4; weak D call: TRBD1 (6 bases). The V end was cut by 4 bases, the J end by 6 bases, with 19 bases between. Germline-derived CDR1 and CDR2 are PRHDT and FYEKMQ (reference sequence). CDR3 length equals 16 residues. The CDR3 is CASSSIDHRVGNIQYF. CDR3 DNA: TGTGCCAGCAGCTCAATCGACCACAGGGTTGGAAACATTCAGTACTTC.

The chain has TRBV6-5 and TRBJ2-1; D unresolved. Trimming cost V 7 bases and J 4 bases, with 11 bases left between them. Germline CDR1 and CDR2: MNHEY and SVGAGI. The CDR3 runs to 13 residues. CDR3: CASTDSRYNEQFF. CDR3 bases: TGTGCCAGCACGGATAGCCGGTACAATGAGCAGTTCTTC.

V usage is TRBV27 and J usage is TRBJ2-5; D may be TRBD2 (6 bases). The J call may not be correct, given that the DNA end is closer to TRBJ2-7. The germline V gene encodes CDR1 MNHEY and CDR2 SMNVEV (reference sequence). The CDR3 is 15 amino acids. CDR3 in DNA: TGTGCCAGCAGTTTCACCGTTGGTGGAGGGTACGAGCAGTACTTC. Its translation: CASSFTVGGGYEQYF.

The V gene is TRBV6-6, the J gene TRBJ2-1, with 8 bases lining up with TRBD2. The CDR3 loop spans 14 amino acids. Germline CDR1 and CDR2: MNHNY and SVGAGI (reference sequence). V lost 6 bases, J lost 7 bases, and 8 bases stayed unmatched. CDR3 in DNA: TGTGCCAGCAGCACGGGAGGGGGGGCGAATGAGCAGTTCTTC. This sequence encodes CASSTGGGANEQFF.